This T cell receptor (beta chain) was captured in a study of radiotherapy plus CTLA-4 blockade in lung cancer. The CDR3 extends over 15 amino acids. Germline V lookup: CDR1 KGHSH, CDR2 LQKENI. With V trimmed by 8 bases and J by 4 bases, 10 bases remained unmatched. The assay was immunoSEQ multiplex PCR, and TCRdb's table has in-frame clones only and misses some. The sample has 35,000 to 40,000 clones; around 86% are singletons. This clonotype was sampled from a human donor with non-small cell lung cancer whose response to radiotherapy plus ipilimumab could not be evaluated. J is TRBJ2-3 and V is TRBV18; 9 nucleotides match TRBD1. This specimen was peripheral blood, taken from a patient treated with radiotherapy plus ipilimumab. The CDR3 reads CASATGTGNSDTQYF. In DNA, the CDR3 is TGTGCCAGCGCAACCGGGACAGGGAACTCAGATACGCAGTATTTT. Looking up the rest from reference TRBV18 and TRBJ2-3 gives the full variable domain: NAGVMQNPRHLVRRRGQEARLRCSPMKGHSHVYWYRQLPEEGLKFMVYLQKENIIDESGMPKERFSAEFPKEGPSILRIQQVVRGDSAAYFCASATGTGNSDTQYFGPGTRLTVL.